These T cell receptor beta chains were read from a single sample in a study of cytomegalovirus exposure and HLA in healthy donors. TCRdb's table, derived via immunoSEQ multiplex PCR, lists solely in-frame clones and lacks some. Of about 120,000 clones listed, roughly 80% are singletons. Sequenced material: PBMCs. Source of these receptors: a man aged 50 to 60 in good health and CMV-seropositive. Each CDR3 is given with its conserved first and last residue. The D gene is left open where the match is weak.

V gene: TRBV5-1; J gene: TRBJ1-2; D gene: TRBD1; CDR3 protein: CASSFGTGGDGYTF
V gene: TRBV30; J gene: TRBJ1-2; D gene: -; CDR3 protein: CAWSVRVGGLRGYGYTF
V gene: TRBV7-9; J gene: TRBJ1-2; D gene: TRBD1; CDR3 protein: CASSEGQGKTNYGYTF
V gene: TRBV4-1; J gene: TRBJ1-6; D gene: -; CDR3 protein: CASSITSDGSSYNSPLHF
V gene: TRBV5-1; J gene: TRBJ1-1; D gene: TRBD1; CDR3 protein: CASSSGGTGEPEAFF
V gene: TRBV30; J gene: TRBJ2-1; D gene: TRBD2; CDR3 protein: CAWSVLAGGYNEQFF
V gene: TRBV9; J gene: TRBJ1-3; D gene: TRBD1; CDR3 protein: CASSKTGGSGNTIYF
V gene: TRBV10-1; J gene: TRBJ1-6; D gene: -; CDR3 protein: CASRGGDSPLHF
V gene: TRBV30; J gene: TRBJ2-5; D gene: TRBD2; CDR3 protein: CAWSRSGGVKQETQYF
V gene: TRBV4-1; J gene: TRBJ1-5; D gene: -; CDR3 protein: CASSQEDRSYQPQHF
V gene: TRBV5-5; J gene: TRBJ2-2; D gene: TRBD1; CDR3 protein: CASTMTPGQRHTGELFF
V gene: TRBV5-1; J gene: TRBJ2-7; D gene: TRBD1; CDR3 protein: CASSLGQGVQYF
V gene: TRBV15; J gene: TRBJ2-1; D gene: TRBD1; CDR3 protein: CATSRDQLGQGGNEQFF
V gene: TRBV10-3; J gene: TRBJ1-2; D gene: -; CDR3 protein: CAISSGDLNGYTF
V gene: TRBV18; J gene: TRBJ1-6; D gene: TRBD1; CDR3 protein: CASSQTGTGDSPLHF
V gene: TRBV6-6; J gene: TRBJ1-3; D gene: -; CDR3 protein: CASSYRGAGNTIYF
V gene: TRBV18; J gene: TRBJ1-5; D gene: -; CDR3 protein: CASSLPGGENQPQHF
V gene: TRBV19; J gene: TRBJ1-2; D gene: TRBD1; CDR3 protein: CASRDRDRAYGYTF
V gene: TRBV4-2; J gene: -; D gene: TRBD1; CDR3 protein: CASSPRDRDEQYF
V gene: TRBV7-8; J gene: TRBJ1-1; D gene: -; CDR3 protein: CASSLRENTEAFF
V gene: TRBV5-4; J gene: TRBJ1-3; D gene: -; CDR3 protein: CASSPGTLSGNTIYF
V gene: TRBV11-2; J gene: TRBJ1-1; D gene: TRBD1; CDR3 protein: CASSLRTGWGSTEAFF
V gene: TRBV6-6; J gene: TRBJ2-7; D gene: -; CDR3 protein: CASSPRQYEQYF
V gene: TRBV4-3; J gene: TRBJ2-3; D gene: TRBD2; CDR3 protein: CASSQDTSGRASTDTQYF
V gene: TRBV27; J gene: TRBJ1-5; D gene: TRBD1; CDR3 protein: CASRSGQGGNQPQHF
V gene: TRBV28; J gene: TRBJ2-2; D gene: -; CDR3 protein: CASSLERITGELFF
V gene: TRBV21-1; J gene: TRBJ1-2; D gene: -; CDR3 protein: CASSQRTGGSGYTF